This T cell receptor (beta chain) was captured in a study of Ad26.COV2.S vaccination and SARS-CoV-2 variants. Background on the study: As a participant in COV1001, the donor was in the Ad26.COV2.S trial arm.

On this clone: The antigen is not known.

Described treatment: approximately 18 received Ad26.COV2.S at low or high dose, single or two shots; a few received placebo; per-sample allocation not given. The samples were gathered on day 63 after the first injection of vaccine or placebo. Germline V gene data show CDR1 as MNHEY and CDR2 as SMNVEV (reference sequence). This CDR3 comprises 17 residues. The V end was cut by 3 bases, the J end by 0 bases, with 17 bases between. The protocol was immunoSEQ multiplex PCR, while the TCRdb copy is restricted to in-frame clones and leaves out a portion. The table has some 480,000 clones, around nine tenths seen once. Whole-study findings and limits: The analyses of TCR breadth and depth may have understated the size of total T cell responses.

This receptor was identified in a person between 18 and 65 years old who received the Ad26.COV2.S COVID-19 vaccine or a placebo. The starting material was peripheral blood, obtained in a trial of Ad26.COV2.S vaccine versus placebo. The chain recombines TRBV27 with TRBJ1-1, with D perhaps matching TRBD1 (6 bases). The CDR3 DNA is TGTGCCAGCAGTTTCTACCCCCCGGGACACATGAACACTGAAGCTTTCTTT. Its protein is CASSFYPPGHMNTEAFF.